These 14 T cell receptor beta chains came from one sample sequenced in a study of blood T cells in healthy people across ages. A second PCR of roughly 7 to 11 cycles used a sample-barcoded 5' primer and a J-beta primer mix. TCRdb called the 5' RACE reads again in MiXCR, with one record for every CDR3 protein. The data contain over 700,000 distinct CDR3 sequences, 20% to 25% of them seen just once; the ten biggest clones take up 9.4%. These data were also filed under a second study, of T cells of mothers and their children.

The sequencing input was blood. All receptors come from a boy aged 10-17 years in good health.

CDR3 sequence: CASSFGGQGARGNTIYF. The CDR3 region has the DNA TGTGCCAGCAGTTTTGGAGGGCAGGGGGCTAGAGGAAACACCATATATTTT. The V gene is TRBV12-3 or TRBV12-4, the J gene TRBJ1-3; 8 nucleotides match TRBD1. Trimming at V came to 3 bases and at J to 4 bases, leaving 11 bases not matched to a gene. The CDR3 is made up of 17 amino acids.

This clonotype came up a few times. The CDR3 DNA reads TGTGCCAGCAGTTTATTCAGCCCAATACCTTCACCCCTCCACTTT. Protein sequence: CASSLFSPIPSPLHF. The V call is TRBV28, the J call TRBJ1-6; unclear D gene. The V gene's germline CDR1 is MDHEN and CDR2 SYDVKM. Trimming took off 1 base at V and 9 bases at J, with 13 bases between the two ends. The CDR3 covers 15 residues.

The chain employs TRBV12-3 or TRBV12-4 and TRBJ1-1; no firm D call. Trimming took 2 bases from V and 6 from J, leaving 4 bases between them. The CDR3 has 11 residues. Here the CDR3 DNA reads TGTGCCAGCAGTTTAATTTCTGAAGCTTTCTTT. Translation gives CASSLISEAFF.

This chain connects TRBV7-3 to TRBJ2-3; TRBD1 is a possible D gene (6 bases). Deletions cut 5 bases from V and 0 bases from J, with 12 bases between. This CDR3 contains 15 residues. Germline loops: CDR1 SGHTA, CDR2 FQGTGA. CDR3 sequence reads: CASSRGQFSTDTQYF. Here the CDR3 DNA reads TGTGCCAGCAGCAGAGGACAGTTTAGCACAGATACGCAGTATTTT.

This clonotype turned up a few times. The chain employs TRBV6-2 or TRBV6-3 and TRBJ2-5, with TRBD2 identical over 7 bases. The end of the DNA is better explained by TRBJ2-1, so the J call may be wrong. Germline-derived CDR1 and CDR2 are MNHEY and SVGEGT. The CDR3 runs 15 residues. CDR3 in amino acids: CASSYGGGDLNEQFF. The CDR3 coding sequence is TGTGCCAGCAGTTATGGTGGGGGGGATCTTAATGAGCAGTTCTTC.

The chain has TRBV21-1 and TRBJ2-7; no check of the table's D call, TRBD1, against the DNA was made. TRBV21-1 is a listed pseudogene. The CDR3 has 17 residues. CDR3: CASSKARGTGLTYEQYF. CDR3 coding DNA: TGTGCCAGCAGCAAAGCGCGGGGGACAGGCCTCACCTACGAGCAGTACTTC.

This clonotype occurred a few times. The chain employs TRBV20-1 and TRBJ2-7; TRBD2 matches 7 bases. Trimming at V came to 6 bases and at J to 7 bases, leaving 12 bases not matched to a gene. The germline CDR1 and CDR2 sequences are DFQATT and SNEGSKA (reference sequence). CDR3 length: 13 amino acids. In DNA, the CDR3 is TGCAGTGCACGAAGAACCGGGACTACGGAGCAGTACTTC. It specifies CSARRTGTTEQYF.

The V gene is TRBV5-1, the J gene TRBJ2-1; 7 bases map to TRBD1. J was trimmed by 0 bases and V by 0 bases; bases with no gene match: 3. Germline CDR1 reads SGHRS; CDR2 reads YFSETQ. The CDR3 consists of 16 residues. CDR3 residues: CASSLAGQVSYNEQFF. In DNA, the CDR3 is TGCGCCAGCAGCTTGGCCGGACAGGTCTCCTACAATGAGCAGTTCTTC.

The chain combines TRBV20-1 with TRBJ1-4, with a tentative D call TRBD1 (6 bases). Trimming removed 0 bases from V and 5 bases from J, with 19 bases in between. Per germline, CDR1 DFQATT and CDR2 SNEGSKA (reference sequence). The CDR3 loop spans 17 amino acids. This CDR3 reads CSARDLGGTGLNEKLFF. The CDR3, as DNA: TGCAGTGCTAGAGATTTGGGCGGAACAGGGTTAAATGAAAAACTGTTTTTT.

The chain joins TRBV2 to TRBJ2-1, with TRBD1 matching 8 bases. CDR1 is SNHLY and CDR2 is FYNNEI in the germline V gene. V gave up 4 bases and J gave up 7 bases; unmatched junction bases: 6. This CDR3 has 14 residues. CDR3 loop: CASSVQQGGNEQFF. CDR3 DNA: TGTGCCAGCAGTGTTCAACAGGGGGGTAATGAGCAGTTCTTC.

The CDR3 region is CASSASTSGNLNNEQFF. Written as DNA, the CDR3 is TGTGCCAGCAGCGCCTCAACTAGCGGTAATCTGAACAATGAGCAGTTCTTC. V usage is TRBV2 and J usage is TRBJ2-5, with 8 bases lining up with TRBD2. The end of the DNA fits TRBJ2-1 better, so the J call may be wrong. CDR1 and CDR2 (germline): SNHLY, FYNNEI. This CDR3 comprises 17 residues.

The rearrangement uses TRBV6-5 and TRBJ2-6; tentative D call: TRBD1 (5 bases). The V gene's germline CDR1 is MNHEY and CDR2 SVGAGI. The CDR3 runs to 15 residues. The V gene lost 6 bases and the J gene lost 2 bases, with 11 bases spanning the gap. The CDR3 DNA reads as TGTGCCAGCAGACCAGGGTTGGCTGGGGCCAACGTCCTGACTTTC. Protein product: CASRPGLAGANVLTF.

The CDR3: CSARRGAGDGYTF. Written as DNA, the CDR3 is TGCAGTGCTAGAAGGGGCGCGGGGGACGGCTACACCTTC. The chain recombines TRBV20-1 with TRBJ1-2; D might be TRBD1 (5 bases). This CDR3 has 13 residues. CDR1 is DFQATT and CDR2 is SNEGSKA in the germline V gene (reference sequence). The germline V and J ends were trimmed by 2 bases and 8 bases, with 15 bases remaining between them.

This clonotype was detected a few times. The CDR3 DNA sequence: TGTGCCAGCAGCTTACTTCGGAACTCCTACAATGAGCAGTTCTTC. It encodes CASSLLRNSYNEQFF. The J gene is TRBJ2-1, the V gene TRBV11-1, with D unresolved. The CDR3 consists of 15 residues. V was trimmed by 2 bases and J by 0 bases, leaving 8 bases between them. CDR1 is SGHAT and CDR2 is FQDESV in the germline V gene (reference sequence).